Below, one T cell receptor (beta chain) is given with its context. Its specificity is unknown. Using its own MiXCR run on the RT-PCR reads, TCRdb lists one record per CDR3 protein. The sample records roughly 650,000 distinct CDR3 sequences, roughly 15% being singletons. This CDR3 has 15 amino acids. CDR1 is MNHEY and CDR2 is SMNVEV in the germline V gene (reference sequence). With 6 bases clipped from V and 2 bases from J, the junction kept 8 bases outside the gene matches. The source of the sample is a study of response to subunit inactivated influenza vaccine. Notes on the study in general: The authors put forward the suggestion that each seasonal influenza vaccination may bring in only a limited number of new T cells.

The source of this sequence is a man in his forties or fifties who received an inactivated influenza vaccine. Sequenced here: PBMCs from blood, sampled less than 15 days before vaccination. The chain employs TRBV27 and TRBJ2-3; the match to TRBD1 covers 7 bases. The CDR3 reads CASRERQGPTDTQYF. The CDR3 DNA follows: TGTGCCAGCAGAGAGAGACAGGGACCCACAGATACGCAGTATTTT.